These 27 T cell receptor beta chains originate from one sample sequenced in a study of blood T cells in healthy people across ages. A second about 6 to 11 cycle PCR used barcoded and J-beta primers. Each CDR3 protein gets one entry after TCRdb re-called the 5' RACE reads with MiXCR. The data contain about 400,000 distinct CDR3 sequences, roughly half of them singletons. Sequences were obtained from blood. The receptors shown here come from a man between 60 and 75 years old in good health.

This chain connects TRBV4-3 to TRBJ2-7, with D tentatively TRBD1 (5 bases). The CDR3 covers 13 residues. Germline V gene data show CDR1 as LGHNA and CDR2 as YSLEER. Trimming took 3 bases from V and 9 from J, leaving 15 bases between them. In DNA, the CDR3 is TGCGCCAGCAGCCAGGCCAGACAGTCTACGCAGTACTTC. This gives the protein CASSQARQSTQYF.

This clonotype has a handful of counts. The V and J genes are TRBV20-1 and TRBJ2-3; D unresolved. The V end was cut by 6 bases, the J end by 3 bases, with 13 bases between. The length of the CDR3 is 13 residues. Germline CDR1 reads DFQATT; CDR2 reads SNEGSKA (reference sequence). In nucleotides, the CDR3 is TGCAGTGCCCTGGGGTCTCAGACAGATACGCAGTATTTT. Amino acids: CSALGSQTDTQYF.

There are a few counts of this clonotype. This chain connects TRBV29-1 to TRBJ1-2; 8 nucleotides agree with TRBD1. There are 14 residues in the CDR3. With 2 bases clipped from V and 4 bases from J, the junction kept 6 bases outside the gene matches. Looked up from germline, CDR1 is SQVTM and CDR2 is ANQGSEA. The CDR3: CSVEPADRAYGYTF. In DNA, the CDR3 is TGCAGCGTTGAACCGGCGGACAGGGCCTATGGCTACACCTTC. The full variable domain, in which reference TRBV29-1 and TRBJ1-2 provide the parts outside the CDR3, is SAVISQKPSRDICQRGTSLTIQCQVDSQVTMMFWYRQQPGQSLTLIATANQGSEATYESGFVIDKFPISRPNLTFSTLTVSNMSPEDSSIYLCSVEPADRAYGYTFGSGTRLTVV.

This clonotype occurred many times. The CDR3 DNA reads TGCAGCGCCTCAATAGGGACAGACCAAGAGACCCAGTACTTC. It codes for CSASIGTDQETQYF. The rearrangement joins TRBV29-1 to TRBJ2-5; 7 bases fit TRBD1. The CDR3 extends over 14 amino acids. CDR1 and CDR2 from the germline V gene are SQVTM and ANQGSEA. Germline trimming cut 7 bases from V and 0 bases from J; bases unmatched to any gene: 8.

This clonotype was seen a single time. The CDR3 reads CAISERDCPDTQYF. DNA for the CDR3: TGTGCCATCAGTGAGCGTGACTGCCCAGATACGCAGTATTTT. V is TRBV10-3 and J is TRBJ2-3; D gene uncertain. The CDR3 is 14 amino acids. The germline V and J ends were trimmed by 2 bases and 4 bases, with 10 bases remaining between them. CDR1 and CDR2 from the germline V gene are ENHRY and SYGVKD.

The chain links TRBV6-2 or TRBV6-3 to TRBJ2-1; maybe TRBD2 (9 bases). The CDR3 has 18 amino acids. V lost 6 bases to trimming and J lost 7 bases, with 28 bases between them. Per the germline V gene, CDR1 is MNHEY and CDR2 is SVGEGT. CDR3 in DNA: TGTGCCAGCAGGCAGCCTCAGGGGGCAGGACTAGCGTGGAATGAGCAGTTCTTC. It codes for CASRQPQGAGLAWNEQFF.

The chain employs TRBV20-1 and TRBJ2-3; 7 bases fit TRBD2. With V trimmed by 0 bases and J by 1 base, 4 bases remained unmatched. This CDR3 has 15 residues. The germline CDR1 and CDR2 sequences are DFQATT and SNEGSKA (reference sequence). The CDR3 DNA reads as TGCAGTGCTAGAGATCAAAGCGGGGGCACAGATACGCAGTATTTT. Translation gives CSARDQSGGTDTQYF.

The chain employs TRBV24-1 and TRBJ2-3, with no clear D. Germline lookup yields CDR1 KGHDR and CDR2 SFDVKD. Between the trimmed V and J ends, which lost 9 bases and 2 bases, there was a span of 11 bases. The CDR3 totals 13 residues. The CDR3 DNA reads as TGTGCCACCGGTGTCGCAAACACAGATACGCAGTATTTT. It specifies CATGVANTDTQYF.

V usage is TRBV4-3 and J usage is TRBJ2-7, with a weak D call TRBD2 (6 bases). Germline-derived CDR1 and CDR2 are LGHNA and YSLEER. V dropped 1 base and J dropped 4 bases, with 11 bases sitting between them. The CDR3 consists of 14 residues. The CDR3: CASSQGGVMYEQYF. CDR3 sequence (DNA): TGCGCCAGCAGCCAAGGGGGGGTAATGTACGAGCAGTACTTC.

A few counts support this clonotype. The chain has TRBV27 and TRBJ2-1; D ambiguous. Between the trimmed V and J ends, which lost 3 bases and 5 bases, there was a span of 11 bases. CDR1 MNHEY and CDR2 SMNVEV come from the germline V gene (reference sequence). The CDR3 is 14 amino acids. In nucleotides, the CDR3 is TGTGCCAGCAGTTTTAGTAATAAAAACAATGAGCAGTTCTTC. Translation gives CASSFSNKNNEQFF.

The chain combines TRBV7-2 with TRBJ2-5; tentative D call: TRBD2 (5 bases). The J call is uncertain, as TRBJ2-7 better fits the DNA end. The CDR3 runs 12 residues. Germline V gene sequence: CDR1 SGHTA, CDR2 FQGNSA. The CDR3: CASSLVLAEQYF. In DNA form, the CDR3 reads TGTGCCAGCAGCTTAGTCCTAGCCGAGCAGTACTTC.

The chain is built from TRBV6-6 and TRBJ2-2; D might be TRBD1 or TRBD2, each matching 5 bases. V was trimmed by 6 bases and J by 1 base, leaving 12 bases between them. This CDR3 comprises 15 residues. Looked up from germline, CDR1 is MNHNY and CDR2 is SVGAGI (reference sequence). The CDR3 bases are TGTGCCAGCAGACCAACGGGACGGAACACCGGGGAGCTGTTTTTT. Translated, it gives CASRPTGRNTGELFF.

In its sample, this clonotype was seen once. The V call is TRBV6-2 or TRBV6-3, the J call TRBJ2-4; 9 positions match TRBD2. The V segment lost 2 bases and the J segment 8 bases; nucleotides outside the gene matches: 13. The length of the CDR3 is 17 residues. Germline V lookup: CDR1 MNHEY, CDR2 SVGEGT. The CDR3 coding sequence is TGTGCCAGCAGTTACCCCCAGGCTAGCGGGAAGCCGGACATTCAGTACTTC. Translated, it gives CASSYPQASGKPDIQYF.

This clonotype was found a few times. The genes are TRBV5-1 and TRBJ2-1; 10 positions agree with TRBD1. J was trimmed by 6 bases and V by 0 bases; bases with no gene match: 6. CDR1 and CDR2 from the germline V gene are SGHRS and YFSETQ. The CDR3 extends over 16 amino acids. The CDR3 here is CASSLAPGQGLNEQFF. The DNA of the CDR3 is TGCGCCAGCAGCTTGGCTCCGGGACAGGGGCTCAATGAGCAGTTCTTC.

The chain employs TRBV13 and TRBJ1-1; no definite D call. Per germline, CDR1 PRHDT and CDR2 FYEKMQ (reference sequence). V lost 4 bases, J lost 12 bases, and 15 bases lay in between. The CDR3 runs 12 residues. CDR3 nucleotide sequence: TGTGCCAGCAGCTCGGCCGGGAACCGGCCTTTCTTT. Its protein product is CASSSAGNRPFF.

J is TRBJ2-6 and V is TRBV19; D not certain. The CDR3 length is 13 residues. The V and J ends lost 7 bases and 0 bases respectively, with 4 bases between them. Germline lookup yields CDR1 LNHDA and CDR2 SQIVND (reference sequence). In nucleotides, the CDR3 is TGTGCCAGTATCCACTCTGGGGCCAACGTCCTGACTTTC. This encodes CASIHSGANVLTF.

In DNA, the CDR3 is TGCAGTGCTAGCAGAGTCCCCTTCGAGCAGTACTTC. Its translation is CSASRVPFEQYF. The V and J genes are TRBV20-1 and TRBJ2-5, with unresolved D. The DNA matches TRBJ2-7 better at its end, which makes the J call doubtful. The CDR3 covers 12 residues. Germline-derived CDR1 and CDR2 are DFQATT and SNEGSKA (reference sequence).

V usage is TRBV12-3 or TRBV12-4 and J usage is TRBJ2-5, with D perhaps assigned TRBD1 or TRBD2 (5 bases each). V lost 5 bases, J lost 4 bases, and 17 bases lay in between. The CDR3 spans 15 residues. The CDR3 DNA sequence: TGTGCCAGCAGTAGAACCGGGACCTACGGAGAGACCCAGTACTTC. It codes for CASSRTGTYGETQYF.

The chain carries TRBV7-9 and TRBJ2-3; D remains unclear. In germline, CDR1 is SEHNR, CDR2 FQNEAQ (reference sequence). The CDR3 totals 15 residues. V was cut by 1 base and J by 2 bases, with 10 bases left in between. CDR3: CASSLGLPITDTQYF. CDR3 nucleotide sequence: TGTGCCAGCAGCTTAGGACTTCCGATCACAGATACGCAGTATTTT.

V gene TRBV6-1 combines with J gene TRBJ2-7; TRBD1 matches at 7 bases. V shed 8 bases and J 10 bases; nucleotides not matched to a gene: 11. This CDR3 comprises 12 residues. Germline assignment: CDR1 MNHNS and CDR2 SASEGT. As DNA, the CDR3 is TGTGCCAGCGTGACAGGGATCATGTCCCAGTACTTC. Translated, it gives CASVTGIMSQYF.

V gene TRBV7-9 combines with J gene TRBJ1-2; D ambiguous. The CDR3 runs 14 residues. The V gene's germline CDR1 is SEHNR and CDR2 FQNEAQ (reference sequence). The V and J ends lost 5 bases and 2 bases respectively, with 12 bases between them. The CDR3 coding sequence is TGTGCCAGCAGCCCTAAGATTCTAAACTATGGCTACACCTTC. Encoded protein: CASSPKILNYGYTF.

This clonotype was seen a few times. This chain connects TRBV25-1 to TRBJ1-1; the D gene is possibly TRBD1 (5 bases). Germline lookup yields CDR1 MGHDK and CDR2 SYGVNS. The CDR3 loop spans 15 amino acids. Trimming took 3 bases from V and 3 from J, leaving 14 bases between them. CDR3 amino acids: CASSDPGRPDTEAFF. The CDR3 coding sequence is TGTGCCAGCAGTGACCCGGGGCGGCCGGACACTGAAGCTTTCTTT.

This clonotype came up a few times. The rearrangement joins TRBV7-9 to TRBJ2-3; possibly TRBD2 for D (5 bases). The CDR3 covers 16 residues. Trimming cost V 0 bases and J 5 bases, with 15 bases left between them. Germline loops: CDR1 SEHNR, CDR2 FQNEAQ (reference sequence). The CDR3 nucleotides read TGTGCCAGCAGCTTAGCGGTACCCCGGGGTTTAGATACGCAGTATTTT. Translated: CASSLAVPRGLDTQYF.

This clonotype was found a few times. V and J are TRBV10-3 and TRBJ2-1; 7 bases map to TRBD1. The CDR3 covers 13 residues. CDR1 is ENHRY and CDR2 is SYGVKD in the germline V gene. The J segment lost 1 base and the V segment lost 10 bases, leaving 4 bases of the junction unmatched. CDR3 sequence reads: CATQGDSYNEQFF. The CDR3 DNA follows: TGTGCCACCCAGGGGGATTCCTACAATGAGCAGTTCTTC.

V usage is TRBV11-3 and J usage is TRBJ2-1, with 10 bases lining up with TRBD1. Trimming at V came to 0 bases and at J to 7 bases, leaving 9 bases not matched to a gene. This CDR3 spans 17 amino acids. The germline V gene has CDR1 SGHNT and CDR2 YENEEA. CDR3 DNA sequence: TGTGCCAGCAGCTTAGATCTAGGGACAGGGGCCGGGAATGAGCAGTTCTTC. Translation gives CASSLDLGTGAGNEQFF.

V is TRBV5-1 and J is TRBJ2-1; 10 nucleotides match TRBD1. This CDR3 comprises 17 residues. Trimming took 0 bases from V and 6 from J; bases not matched to a gene: 9. Looked up from germline, CDR1 is SGHRS and CDR2 is YFSETQ. The CDR3 bases are TGCGCCAGCAGCTTGGGTTCCGGGACAGGGGATCCCAATGAGCAGTTCTTC. Encoded protein: CASSLGSGTGDPNEQFF.

V gene TRBV11-2 combines with J gene TRBJ2-7; TRBD2 might be the D (6 bases). The V gene's germline CDR1 is SGHAT and CDR2 FQNNGV. V was pared by 0 bases and J by 6 bases, with 15 bases between. The CDR3 is 15 amino acids. The CDR3 reads CASSLDGGYGVEQYF. The CDR3, as DNA: TGTGCCAGCAGCTTAGATGGAGGGTATGGGGTCGAGCAGTACTTC.